This T cell receptor beta chain was obtained from a study of blood T cell repertoires in COVID-19. In the study overall: Specimens from acute and convalescent COVID-19 originated in the United States, Italy and Spain. PBMCs, B-cell-depleted T cells, or T cells were the source of the cDNA or gDNA that made up the material.

V trimming: 4 bases; J trimming: 4 bases; junction bases outside the gene matches: 3. This CDR3 has 14 residues. Looked up from germline, CDR1 is SNHLY and CDR2 is FYNNEI. Original handling: From reference gene primer amplification, estimates of nucleated cell counts were derived. TCRdb's table, derived via immunoSEQ multiplex PCR, lists solely in-frame clones and lacks some. From that table come the V and J calls and clone size; the DNA was used to work out D and trimming. The sample has 200,000 to 300,000 clones, around 87% seen once. The clonotype was recovered from a woman between 50 and 59 years old with acute or convalescent COVID-19. J is TRBJ1-1 and V is TRBV2, with 10 positions matching TRBD1. The material sequenced was peripheral blood. CDR3: CASSGTGGFTEAFF. The DNA of the CDR3 is TGTGCCAGCAGTGGGACAGGGGGTTTCACTGAAGCTTTCTTT.